A selection of T cell receptor beta chains follows, all from one sample in a study of shared clonotypes between healthy human individuals. The assay was immunoSEQ multiplex PCR, and TCRdb's table has in-frame clones only and misses some. The sample holds fewer than 1.8 million clones; 97% to 99% are singletons and the top ten take 0.36%. The sample was naive CD4+ T cells sorted from blood. The source of these receptors is a young man in good health. CDR3s include the opening cysteine and the closing phenylalanine or tryptophan. Rows may omit the clone size; those that give it use once, few, many or a size class.

-	TRBV19	CASSIGAMNTEAFF
-	TRBV28	CASRRKGYTEAFF
-	TRBV29-1	CSVEFGETQYF
-	TRBV6-5	CASSYHKEDYGYTF
-	TRBV29-1	CSVDTRLWSTDTQYF
-	TRBV7-6	CASSLAGMGHARYEQYF
once	TRBV6-6	CASSFTSTGELFF
-	TRBV18	CASSPGQGKNYGYTF
-	TRBV4-3	CASSLAGPNTGELFF
-	TRBV10-3	CAARLAGEYEQYF
-	TRBV10-3	CAISPGQGNTIYF
-	TRBV20-1	CSATGTIGQYF
-	TRBV2	CASRGRTVNTEAFF
-	TRBV6-4	CASRGTGNNYGYTF
-	TRBV7-2	CASSPQPPSNTGELFF
-	TRBV9	CATSLERSPHNEQFF
-	TRBV28	CASSPSGGVYNEQFF
-	TRBV9	CASSIAGNGGDTQYF
-	TRBV30	CAWRQGIRGEQFF
-	TRBV4-3	CASSQSTGGYEQYF
-	TRBV7-7	CASSVLSSLALETQYF
-	TRBV4-1	CASSLRTPGAQHF
-	TRBV27	CASRKPGLDEDTQYF
-	TRBV28	CASSFSWFAEQYF
-	TRBV5-5	CASSFDALKLFF
-	TRBV19	CASSGEVGNQPQHF
-	TRBV28	CASSRAVNQPQHF
-	TRBV28	CASRPPGLSFNEQFF
-	TRBV7-9	CASSLGPSDTQYF
once	TRBV18	CASSQLPPGQGAVSSYNEQFF
-	TRBV11-3	CASSLDPNRVDRGPFGYTF
-	TRBV29-1	CSVGPSPGTYSGQYF
-	TRBV19	CASSIVQNTGELFF
-	TRBV11-2	CASSPRDRIHEQYF
-	TRBV5-4	CASSLGDRGGYTF
once	TRBV5-6	CASSSGPSPPNEQFF
-	TRBV4-1	CASSQPVASYEQYF
-	TRBV30	CAWSPRQGNCYF
-	TRBV12-5	CASGMGGNRGNEQFF
-	TRBV28	CASRSEETQYF
-	TRBV7-2	CASSKHSGGIQRYGYTF
-	TRBV7-6	CASSKSTGSSTEAFF
-	TRBV4-2	CASSQDFGGLRAFSTDTQYF
-	TRBV25-1	CASSEPGRGYGYTF
-	TRBV28	CASSLQGGQGHEQYF
once	TRBV28	CASSRTGLVGGELFF
-	TRBV7-2	CASSLGTGEYEQYF
-	TRBV27	CASSSPTGFEQYF